This T cell receptor (beta chain) was obtained from a study of metastatic and nonmetastatic thyroid tumors. In the study overall: Comparative analysis of repertoires was undertaken across blood and tumor or nodule tissue obtained from malignant and benign thyroid patients.

General study findings and limits: Benign nodules reportedly had significantly lower TCR beta diversity than malignant thyroid tumors in blood and tumor.

As handled by the study authors: To classify distant metastasis in papillary thyroid cancer, a model was built from CDR3 differences across clinicopathological groups. TCRdb re-called clones via MiXCR from the PCR reads. The V and J calls follow TCRdb's processing rather than the paper's. Here the sample spans 15,000 to 20,000 clones, 20% to 25% being singletons. Nobody among the patients had been given any treatment before thyroid surgery. There are a few counts of this clone. The target antigen is unknown. The V gene's germline CDR1 is SNHLY and CDR2 FYNNEI. This CDR3 has 14 amino acids. V lost 8 bases, J lost 4 bases, and 16 bases lay in between.

This chain uses TRBV2 with TRBJ2-3; TRBD2 is a possible D gene (6 bases). The receptor was isolated from a female donor with papillary thyroid cancer or a benign thyroid nodule (not recorded which). Some clones in this sample may be carry-over from other donors' samples. The sequencing sample was made of adjacent normal tissue. CDR3 bases: TGTGCCAGCCTCGGGGGAGCAGTAGCAGATACGCAGTATTTT. This codes for CASLGGAVADTQYF.